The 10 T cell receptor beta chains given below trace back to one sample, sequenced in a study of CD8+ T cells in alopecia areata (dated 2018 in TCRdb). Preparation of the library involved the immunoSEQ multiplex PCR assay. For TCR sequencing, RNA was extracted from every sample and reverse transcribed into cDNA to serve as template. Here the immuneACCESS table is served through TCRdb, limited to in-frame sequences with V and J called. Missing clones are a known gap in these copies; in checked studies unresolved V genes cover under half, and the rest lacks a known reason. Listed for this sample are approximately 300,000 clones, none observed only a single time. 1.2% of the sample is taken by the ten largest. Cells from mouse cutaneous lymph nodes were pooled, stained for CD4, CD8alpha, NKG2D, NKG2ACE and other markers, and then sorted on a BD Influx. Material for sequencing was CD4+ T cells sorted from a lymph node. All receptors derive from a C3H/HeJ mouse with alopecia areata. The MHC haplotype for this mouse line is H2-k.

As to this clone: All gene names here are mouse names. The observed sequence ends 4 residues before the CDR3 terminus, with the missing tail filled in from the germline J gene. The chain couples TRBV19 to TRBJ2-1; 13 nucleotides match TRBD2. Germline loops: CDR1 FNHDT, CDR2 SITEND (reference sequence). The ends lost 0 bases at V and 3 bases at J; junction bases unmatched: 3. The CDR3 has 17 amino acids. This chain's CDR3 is CASSIDGTGGGYAEQFF. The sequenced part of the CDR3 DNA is TGTGCCAGCAGTATAGATGGGACTGGGGGGGGCTATGCT.

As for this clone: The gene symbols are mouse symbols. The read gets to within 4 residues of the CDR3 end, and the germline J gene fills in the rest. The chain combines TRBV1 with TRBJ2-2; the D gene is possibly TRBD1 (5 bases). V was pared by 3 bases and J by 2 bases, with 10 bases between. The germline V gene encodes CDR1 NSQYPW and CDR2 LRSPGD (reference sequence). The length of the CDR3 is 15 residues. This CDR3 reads CTCSAQGYNTGQLYF. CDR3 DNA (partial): TGCACCTGCAGTGCCCAGGGATACAACACCGGG.

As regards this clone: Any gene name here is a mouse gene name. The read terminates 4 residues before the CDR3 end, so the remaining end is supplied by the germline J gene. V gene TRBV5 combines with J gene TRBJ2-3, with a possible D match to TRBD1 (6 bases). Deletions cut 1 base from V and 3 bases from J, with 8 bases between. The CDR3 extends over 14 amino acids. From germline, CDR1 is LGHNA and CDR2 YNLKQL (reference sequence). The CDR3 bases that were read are TGTGCCAGCAGCCAAGGAGGGACAGCAGAA. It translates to CASSQGGTAE. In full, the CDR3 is CASSQGGTAETLYF.

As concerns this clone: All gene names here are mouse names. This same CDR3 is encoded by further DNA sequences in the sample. CDR3 DNA, as far as it was read: TGTGCCTGGAGTCCTGGGACATCAAACACCGGG. This codes for CAWSPGTSNTG. The whole CDR3 sequence is CAWSPGTSNTGQLYF. The chain couples TRBV31 to TRBJ2-2; a possible D gene is TRBD1 (6 bases). The read ends 4 residues early relative to the CDR3; the germline J gene fills the gap. Germline CDR1 and CDR2: GKSSPN and SITVG. The CDR3 length is 15 residues. V lost 1 base to trimming and J lost 0 bases, with 9 bases between them. Using reference TRBV31 and TRBJ2-2 for the parts outside the CDR3, the full variable domain is AQTIHQWPVAEIKAVGSPLSLGCTIKGKSSPNLYWYWQATGGTLQQLFYSITVGQVESVVQLNLSASRPKDDQFILSTEKLLLSHSGFYLCAWSPGTSNTGQLYFGEGSKLTVL.

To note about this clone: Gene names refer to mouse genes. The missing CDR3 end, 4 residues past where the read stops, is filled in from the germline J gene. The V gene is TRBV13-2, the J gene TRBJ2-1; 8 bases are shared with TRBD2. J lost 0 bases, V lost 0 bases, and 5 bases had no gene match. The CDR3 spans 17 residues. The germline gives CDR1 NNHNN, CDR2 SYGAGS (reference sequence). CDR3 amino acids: CASGDGVWGANYAEQFF. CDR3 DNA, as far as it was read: TGTGCCAGCGGTGATGGGGTCTGGGGGGCTAACTATGCT.

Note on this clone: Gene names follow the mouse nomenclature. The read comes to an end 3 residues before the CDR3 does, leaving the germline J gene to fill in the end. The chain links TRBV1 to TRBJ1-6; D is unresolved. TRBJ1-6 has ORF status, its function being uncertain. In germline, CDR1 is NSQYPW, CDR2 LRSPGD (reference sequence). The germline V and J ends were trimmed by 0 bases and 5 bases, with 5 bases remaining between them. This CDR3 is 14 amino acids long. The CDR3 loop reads CTCSADHNNSPLYF. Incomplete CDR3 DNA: TGCACCTGCAGTGCAGATCACAATAATTCGCCC.

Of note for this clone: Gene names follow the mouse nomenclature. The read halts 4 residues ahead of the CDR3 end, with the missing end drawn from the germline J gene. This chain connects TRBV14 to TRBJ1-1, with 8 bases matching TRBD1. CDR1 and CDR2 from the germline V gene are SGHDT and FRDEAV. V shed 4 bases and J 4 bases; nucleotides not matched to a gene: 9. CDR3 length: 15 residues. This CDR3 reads CASSTDRDEGTEVFF. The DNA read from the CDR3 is TGTGCCAGCAGTACGGACAGGGATGAGGGCACA.

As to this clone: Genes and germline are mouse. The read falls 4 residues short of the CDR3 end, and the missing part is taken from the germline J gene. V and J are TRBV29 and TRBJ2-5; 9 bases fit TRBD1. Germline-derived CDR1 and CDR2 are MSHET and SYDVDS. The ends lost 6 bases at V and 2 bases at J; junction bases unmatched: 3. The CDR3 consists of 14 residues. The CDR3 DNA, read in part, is TGTGCTAGCAGGTTGGGACAGGGCCAAGAC. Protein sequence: CASRLGQGQD. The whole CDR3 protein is CASRLGQGQDTQYF.

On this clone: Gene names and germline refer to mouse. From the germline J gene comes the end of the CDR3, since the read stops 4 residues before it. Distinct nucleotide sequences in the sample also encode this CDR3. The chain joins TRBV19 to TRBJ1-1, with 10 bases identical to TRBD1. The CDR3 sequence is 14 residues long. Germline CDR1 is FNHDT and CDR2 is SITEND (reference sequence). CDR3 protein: CASSIRDRGTEVFF. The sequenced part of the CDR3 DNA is TGTGCCAGCAGTATAAGGGACAGGGGAACA.

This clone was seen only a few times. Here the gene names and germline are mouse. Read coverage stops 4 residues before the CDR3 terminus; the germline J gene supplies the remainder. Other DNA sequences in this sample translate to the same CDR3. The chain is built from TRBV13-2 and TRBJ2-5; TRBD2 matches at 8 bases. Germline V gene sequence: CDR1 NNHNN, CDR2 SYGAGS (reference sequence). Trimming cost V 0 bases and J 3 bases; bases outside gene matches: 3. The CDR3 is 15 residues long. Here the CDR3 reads CASGDAWTGQDTQYF. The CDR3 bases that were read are TGTGCCAGCGGTGATGCGTGGACTGGGCAAGAC.